Described below is a single T cell receptor (beta chain) sequence and its context. The sample comes from a study of T cell responses to AZD1222 COVID-19 vaccine. The repertoire was sequenced with immunoSEQ multiplex PCR; TCRdb's copy has only in-frame clones and lacks some. The top ten clones hold more than 3.5% of a sample with approximately 110,000 clones, 88% of them seen once. The CDR3 length is 15 residues. V shed 2 bases and J shed 3 bases, with 13 bases lying between them. Germline CDR1 MDHEN, CDR2 SYDVKM. V usage is TRBV28 and J usage is TRBJ1-1, with D possibly TRBD1 on 6 matching bases. Material: peripheral blood, obtained on day 0 of AZD1222 vaccination. This clonotype originated in an adult in good health. Written as DNA, the CDR3 is TGTGCCAGCAGTTTAGGGGGCGGGGGACACACTGAAGCTTTCTTT. Its translation: CASSLGGGGHTEAFF.